A selection of T cell receptor beta chains follows, all from one sample in a study of blood T cell repertoires in COVID-19. Data came from immunoSEQ multiplex PCR; TCRdb stores just in-frame clones and leaves some out. This table holds about 270,000 clones, nearly 85% found once. Sequenced material: peripheral blood. These receptors were taken from a human donor in a cohort sampled during active COVID-19. The CDR3 runs from the conserved cysteine through the conserved F or W. Fields, in order: D gene, clone size, V gene, J gene, CDR3 DNA, CDR3 protein. The D gene is left open where the match is weak. The size entry is marked missing in some rows and otherwise reads once, few, many or a size class.

>.|once|TRBV9|TRBJ2-3
TGTGCCAGCAGCGTAGTCTCCTACGCCGATACGCAGTATTTT
CASSVVSYADTQYF
>TRBD1|.|TRBV6-1|TRBJ2-7
TGTGCCAGCAGCGAACAGGGGACGGCATTGAATTCCGAGCAGTACTTC
CASSEQGTALNSEQYF
>TRBD1|few|TRBV6-1|TRBJ1-1
TGTGCCAGCAGTGAATCTCCAGCAGGGGGCACTGAAGCTTTCTTT
CASSESPAGGTEAFF
>TRBD2|.|TRBV5-6|TRBJ2-2
TGTGCCAGCAGCGTTGGGACTAGCGGGAGAAAGGGGGAGCTGTTTTTT
CASSVGTSGRKGELFF
>TRBD1|.|TRBV11-2|TRBJ1-1
TGTGCCAGCAGCTTATCCGACAGGGGTGAAGCTTTCTTT
CASSLSDRGEAFF
>.|few|TRBV7-8|TRBJ2-3
TGTGCCAGCAGCTTAAAACGGGTCAGCACAGATACGCAGTATTTT
CASSLKRVSTDTQYF
>TRBD1|.|TRBV5-1|TRBJ1-3
TGCGCCAGCAGCTTGGTAGGGACAGGGCCTGGAAACACCATATATTTT
CASSLVGTGPGNTIYF
>.|.|TRBV3-1/TRBV3-2|TRBJ2-2
TGTGCCAGCAGCCAAGGGGGCAGCACCGGGGAGCTGTTTTTT
CASSQGGSTGELFF
>TRBD1|.|TRBV5-8|TRBJ2-7
TGTGCCAGCACCCTGGACAGGGGTTACGACGAGCAGTACTTC
CASTLDRGYDEQYF
>.|.|TRBV6-5|TRBJ2-3
TGTGCCAGCAGTTACTCTGCTAGCGCTAGCACAGATACGCAGTATTTT
CASSYSASASTDTQYF
>.|.|TRBV6-6|TRBJ2-7
TGTGCCAGCAGTCCACAGATCTACGAGCAGTACTTC
CASSPQIYEQYF
>.|.|TRBV5-8|TRBJ1-5
TGTGCCAGCAGCTGGGCGGGGCAGACTTTCAATCAGCCCCAGCATTTT
CASSWAGQTFNQPQHF
>TRBD1|.|TRBV5-4|TRBJ2-6
TGTGCCAGCAGCTTGGTCAGGGGGACGAGTGGGGCCAACGTCCTGACTTTC
CASSLVRGTSGANVLTF
>TRBD2|.|TRBV5-1|TRBJ2-5
TGCGCCAGCAGCCTCGGGAGGACGGAGACCCAGTACTTC
CASSLGRTETQYF
>.|.|TRBV6-5|TRBJ2-1
TGTGCCAGCAGTTACTTTGCCCCCCAGGATGAGCAGTTCTTC
CASSYFAPQDEQFF
>TRBD2|.|TRBV5-1|TRBJ2-3
TGCGCCAGCAGCCCGGTGGCGGGAGACACAGATACGCAGTATTTT
CASSPVAGDTDTQYF
>.|few|TRBV7-3|TRBJ1-1
TGTGCCAGCAGCATACAACCATCGGGGATGGGAACTGAAGCTTTCTTT
CASSIQPSGMGTEAFF
>.|.|TRBV7-2|TRBJ2-3
TGTGCCAGCACCGGGGAGGTGGGGTTCACAGATACGCAGTATTTT
CASTGEVGFTDTQYF
>.|.|TRBV6-6|TRBJ1-6
TGTGCCAGCTTAGGTCGCCAGGCGGGTAATTCACCCCTCCACTTT
CASLGRQAGNSPLHF
>.|.|TRBV6-6|TRBJ2-7
TGTGCCAGCAGTTACGTCGGGCAGGGCCACGAGCAGTACTTC
CASSYVGQGHEQYF
>TRBD1|once|TRBV3-1/TRBV3-2|TRBJ1-1
TGTGCCAGCAGCCGGGACAGGGTCACTGAAGCTTTCTTT
CASSRDRVTEAFF
>.|.|TRBV11-2|TRBJ2-7
TGTGCCAGCAGCTTAGAGTCGGGACTCTACGAGCAGTACTTC
CASSLESGLYEQYF
>TRBD1|.|TRBV28|TRBJ2-6
TGTGCCAGCAGAAAGGACAGGGGGCCCAGGGGGGCCAACGTCCTGACTTTC
CASRKDRGPRGANVLTF
>TRBD2|.|TRBV18|TRBJ2-7
TGTGCCAGCTCACCCCCTGGGACTAGCGGATGGTATTTGTACTTC
CASSPPGTSGWYLYF
>TRBD1|.|TRBV5-1|TRBJ1-1
TGCGCCAGCAGCCCCGGCTACAGGGGGAACACTGAAGCTTTCTTT
CASSPGYRGNTEAFF
>TRBD1|.|TRBV6-5|TRBJ2-7
TGTGCCAGCAGCCGACCCCCCGGGACAGACTACGAGCAGTACTTC
CASSRPPGTDYEQYF
>.|.|TRBV7-2|TRBJ2-2
TGTGCCAGCAGCTTAGCTAAAGGGAGAACCGGGGAGCTGTTTTTT
CASSLAKGRTGELFF
>TRBD1|.|TRBV5-1|TRBJ1-2
TGCGCCAGCAGCCAGGGGGCAAGGGGCGACTATGGCTACACCTTC
CASSQGARGDYGYTF
>.|.|TRBV5-1|TRBJ1-1
TGCGCCAGCAGCTTGGGACCGGGGTTTGAAGCTTTCTTT
CASSLGPGFEAFF
>TRBD1|medium-sized|TRBV27|TRBJ2-1
TGTGCCAGCAGTTCCGACAGGGGGGTCAATGAGCAGTTCTTC
CASSSDRGVNEQFF
>.|.|TRBV5-4|TRBJ2-5
TGTGCCAGCAGCTTGGACAGTTTATCGGCCCAGTACTTC
CASSLDSLSAQYF
>.|.|TRBV9|TRBJ2-1
TGTGCCAGCAACGCCCAACAGCATTTGGATGAGCAGTTCTTC
CASNAQQHLDEQFF
>TRBD1|.|TRBV9|TRBJ1-1
TGTGCCAGCAGCGTGGGGACAGGGGGCGAGAACACTGAAGCTTTCTTT
CASSVGTGGENTEAFF
>TRBD1|.|TRBV19|TRBJ1-1
TGTGCCAGTAGTATAGTCAGAGGGGACAGAACAAACACTGAAGCTTTCTTT
CASSIVRGDRTNTEAFF
>.|.|TRBV28|TRBJ2-6
TGTGCCAGCAGTTTAGAGGGAGTAAGTCGTGGGGCCAACGTCCTGACTTTC
CASSLEGVSRGANVLTF
>TRBD2|few|TRBV4-1|TRBJ2-7
TGCGCCAGCAGCCAGGGACTAGCCTCCTCCTACGAGCAGTACTTC
CASSQGLASSYEQYF
>.|.|TRBV9|TRBJ2-3
TGTGCCAGCAGCAGGGGGAGTCTAGATACGCAGTATTTT
CASSRGSLDTQYF
>TRBD1|few|TRBV19|TRBJ2-7
TGTGCCAGTAGTATGGACAGGGGGCCCTACGAGCAGTACTTC
CASSMDRGPYEQYF
>.|.|TRBV7-3|TRBJ1-1
TGTGCCAGCAGCTCCTTGGGGGGGAACACTGAAGCTTTCTTT
CASSSLGGNTEAFF
>.|.|TRBV4-1|TRBJ2-3
TGCGCCAGCAGCCAAGATACCGGGGGGCCCACAGATACGCAGTATTTT
CASSQDTGGPTDTQYF
>TRBD1|.|TRBV5-1|TRBJ2-1
TGCGCCAGCATGCTCGGGACAGGGTCCTACAATGAGCAGTTCTTC
CASMLGTGSYNEQFF
>.|.|TRBV28|TRBJ1-2
TGTGCCAGCAGCCCTGGGGCAGGGAACTATGGCTACACCTTC
CASSPGAGNYGYTF
>.|.|TRBV3-1/TRBV3-2|TRBJ2-1
TGTGCCAGCAGCCAGAAACCGGGTGAGCAGTTCTTC
CASSQKPGEQFF
>.|.|TRBV6-5|TRBJ2-7
TGTGCCACCAGTTTAGCGGCGAGCTACGAGCAGTACTTC
CATSLAASYEQYF
>TRBD1|once|TRBV5-1|TRBJ1-2
TGCGCCAGCAGCTTGCTGGACAGGGAAATTGGCTACACCTTC
CASSLLDREIGYTF
>TRBD2|.|TRBV29-1|TRBJ2-3
TGCAGCTTTCCGGGACTAGCGGGACAAACCAGCACAGATACGCAGTATTTT
CSFPGLAGQTSTDTQYF
>TRBD1|.|TRBV4-3|TRBJ2-6
TGCGCCAGCAGCCGGCACACAGGGGAGTCTGGGGCCAACGTCCTGACTTTC
CASSRHTGESGANVLTF
>TRBD1|.|TRBV7-2|TRBJ2-1
TGTGCCAGCAGCTTACAACAGGGGGCGTCGTCCATGAGTGGGTTCTTC
CASSLQQGASSMSGFF
>TRBD1|few|TRBV19|TRBJ2-5
TGTGCCAGTAGCACCGGGACAGGGGGCGAGGAGACCCAGTACTTC
CASSTGTGGEETQYF
>TRBD1|.|TRBV7-2|TRBJ1-4
TGTGCCAGCAGCTCAGGGGGGTCGCGAGCTAATGAAAAACTGTTTTTT
CASSSGGSRANEKLFF
>TRBD2|.|TRBV5-1|TRBJ2-3
TGCGCCAGCAGCTTGGGGGGACTAGCGGGGGGCCCCCTAGATACGCAGTATTTT
CASSLGGLAGGPLDTQYF
>TRBD2|once|TRBV18|TRBJ2-3
TGTGCCAGCTCACCGAGCTCGCGGGGGGTCGGCACAGATACGCAGTATTTT
CASSPSSRGVGTDTQYF
>.|.|TRBV7-9|TRBJ2-2
TGTGCCAGCAGCTCGTACACCGGGGAGCTGTTTTTT
CASSSYTGELFF
>TRBD1|.|TRBV5-1|TRBJ2-5
TGCGCCAGCAGCAAAGGGACAGGGGAATACGAGACCCAGTACTTC
CASSKGTGEYETQYF
>.|.|TRBV6-2/TRBV6-3|TRBJ1-1
TGTGCCAGCAGCCCTGAGGGTATAATGAACACTGAAGCTTTCTTT
CASSPEGIMNTEAFF
>TRBD1|.|TRBV19|TRBJ2-1
TGTGCCAGTAGTACCACAGGGGCTGGCAGTGAGCAGTTCTTC
CASSTTGAGSEQFF
>TRBD2|.|TRBV4-2|TRBJ2-3
TGTGCCAGCAGCCCGGGACTAGCGGGGGGGCACACAGATACGCAGTATTTT
CASSPGLAGGHTDTQYF
>.|.|TRBV19|TRBJ2-7
TGTGCCAGTAGTATACAGGGGCTTGGTGAGCAGTACTTC
CASSIQGLGEQYF
>TRBD2|few|TRBV29-1|TRBJ2-5
TGCAGCGTTGAAGATCTCGAGCGGGGGGCCAGGTCAGAGACCCAGTACTTC
CSVEDLERGARSETQYF
>TRBD1|.|TRBV12-5|TRBJ2-2
TGTGCTAGTGGACCGGGGACAGACACCGGGGAGCTGTTTTTT
CASGPGTDTGELFF